These 8 T cell receptor beta chains originate from one sample sequenced in a study of shared clonotypes between healthy human individuals. Using immunoSEQ multiplex PCR, the repertoire was profiled, and TCRdb retains in-frame clones only, with some absent. The table records approximately 110,000 clones, about 72% of them present only once. The specimen sequenced was memory CD8+ T cells sorted from blood. Noted subset: CD45RO+ cells pooled with CCR7-negative TemRA cells. The receptors stem from a woman younger than 45 in good health.

V and J are TRBV25-1 and TRBJ2-1; maybe TRBD1 (5 bases). Germline V CDR1 and CDR2: MGHDK, SYGVNS. The CDR3 is 14 residues long. Trimming took 6 bases from V and 4 from J, leaving 13 bases between them. This CDR3 reads CASSQLGQYNEQFF. The CDR3 nucleotides are TGTGCCAGCAGCCAGCTCGGACAATACAATGAGCAGTTCTTC.

The V and J genes are TRBV15 and TRBJ2-3; D not resolved. This CDR3 has 14 amino acids. Trimming cost V 0 bases and J 4 bases, with 8 bases left between them. Germline CDR1 is LNHNV and CDR2 is YYDKDF (reference sequence). The CDR3 here is CATSRDLGADTQYF. CDR3 sequence (DNA): TGTGCCACCAGCAGAGATTTGGGCGCAGATACGCAGTATTTT.

The J gene is TRBJ2-7, the V gene TRBV4-1, with D unclear. The CDR3 length is 16 residues. Germline CDR1 and CDR2: MGHRA and YSYEKL. The V end lost 0 bases, the J end lost 1 base, and 13 bases lay between the germline ends. DNA for the CDR3: TGCGCCAGCAGCCAAGATCAAGACTCAATATCCTACGAGCAGTACTTC. This codes for CASSQDQDSISYEQYF.

The rearrangement joins TRBV18 to TRBJ2-5, with D possibly matching TRBD1 (5 bases). This CDR3 spans 14 amino acids. Trimming cost V 3 bases and J 1 base, with 9 bases left between them. In germline, CDR1 is KGHSH, CDR2 LQKENI. The CDR3 protein is CASSPRAVQETQYF. The CDR3 DNA reads as TGTGCCAGCTCACCCAGGGCAGTCCAAGAGACCCAGTACTTC.

The chain employs TRBV27 and TRBJ2-7; 8 positions agree with TRBD1. This CDR3 contains 11 residues. The ends lost 10 bases at V and 3 bases at J; junction bases unmatched: 2. The V gene's germline CDR1 is MNHEY and CDR2 SMNVEV (reference sequence). The CDR3 nucleotides are TGTGCCACCACAGGGGGCTACGAGCAGTACTTC. Translated: CATTGGYEQYF.

The V and J genes are TRBV21-1 and TRBJ2-7; the D call in the table, TRBD1, was not verified against the DNA. TRBV21-1 is a known pseudogene. This CDR3 contains 15 residues. The DNA of the CDR3 is TGTGCCAGCAGCAAAGCCGGACAGGTTCGGTACGAGCAGTACTTC. Protein product: CASSKAGQVRYEQYF.

Worth noting for this clone: The junction shows a germline mismatch at one end, possibly a read error. V and J are TRBV7-2 and TRBJ2-6; 7 nucleotides agree with TRBD1. Germline V gene data show CDR1 as SGHTA and CDR2 as FQGNSA. This CDR3 contains 14 residues. In DNA, the CDR3 is TGTGCCAGCAGCTTCGGGACAGCACCCAAAGTCCTGACTTTC. Translating gives CASSFGTAPKVLTF.

This clone was seen once. The rearrangement joins TRBV10-3 to TRBJ2-3; tentative D call: TRBD2 (5 bases). Trimming took off 2 bases at V and 4 bases at J, with 10 bases between the two ends. CDR3 length: 14 residues. CDR1 and CDR2 (germline): ENHRY, SYGVKD. DNA for the CDR3: TGTGCCATCAGTGAGGGGAGTCGGGCAGATACGCAGTATTTT. Amino acid sequence: CAISEGSRADTQYF.